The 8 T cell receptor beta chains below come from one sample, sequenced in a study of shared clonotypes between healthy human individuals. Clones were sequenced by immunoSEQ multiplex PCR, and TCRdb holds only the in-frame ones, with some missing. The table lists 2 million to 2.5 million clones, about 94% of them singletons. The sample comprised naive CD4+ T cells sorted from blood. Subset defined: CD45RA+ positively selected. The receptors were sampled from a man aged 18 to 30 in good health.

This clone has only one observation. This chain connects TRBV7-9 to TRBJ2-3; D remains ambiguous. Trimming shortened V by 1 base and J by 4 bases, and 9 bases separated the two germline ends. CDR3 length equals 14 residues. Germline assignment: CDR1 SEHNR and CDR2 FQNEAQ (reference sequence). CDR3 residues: CASSLVIPPDTQYF. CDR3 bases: TGTGCCAGCAGCTTAGTAATTCCCCCAGATACGCAGTATTTT.

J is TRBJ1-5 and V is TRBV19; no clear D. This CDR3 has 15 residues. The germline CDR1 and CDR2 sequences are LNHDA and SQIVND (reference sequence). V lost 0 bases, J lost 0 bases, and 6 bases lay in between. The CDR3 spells CASSIEDGSNQPQHF. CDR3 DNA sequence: TGTGCCAGTAGTATAGAGGACGGTAGCAATCAGCCCCAGCATTTT.

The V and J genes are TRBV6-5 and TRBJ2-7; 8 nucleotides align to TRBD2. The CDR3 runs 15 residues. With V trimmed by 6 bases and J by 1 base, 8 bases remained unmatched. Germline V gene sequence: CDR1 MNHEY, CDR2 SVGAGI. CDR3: CASRHGGAHSYEQYF. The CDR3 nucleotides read TGTGCCAGCAGGCACGGGGGGGCCCATTCCTACGAGCAGTACTTC.

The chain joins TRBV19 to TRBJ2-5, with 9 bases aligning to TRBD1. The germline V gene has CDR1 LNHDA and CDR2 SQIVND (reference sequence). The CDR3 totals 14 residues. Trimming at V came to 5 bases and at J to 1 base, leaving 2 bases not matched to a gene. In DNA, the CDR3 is TGTGCCAGTAGTCCGGGACAGGGCCAAGAGACCCAGTACTTC. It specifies CASSPGQGQETQYF.

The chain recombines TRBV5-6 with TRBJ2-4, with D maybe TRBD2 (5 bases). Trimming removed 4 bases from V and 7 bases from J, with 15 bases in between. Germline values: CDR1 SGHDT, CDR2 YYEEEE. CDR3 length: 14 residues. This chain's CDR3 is CASSLSPDFNIQYF. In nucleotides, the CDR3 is TGTGCCAGCAGCCTAAGTCCGGACTTTAACATTCAGTACTTC.

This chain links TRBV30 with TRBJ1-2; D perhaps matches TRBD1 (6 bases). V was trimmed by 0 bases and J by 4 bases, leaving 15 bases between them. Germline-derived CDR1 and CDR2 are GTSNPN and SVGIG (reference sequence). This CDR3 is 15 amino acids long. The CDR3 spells CAWSVLSRGTYGYTF. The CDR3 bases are TGTGCCTGGAGTGTATTGAGCAGGGGAACCTATGGCTACACCTTC.

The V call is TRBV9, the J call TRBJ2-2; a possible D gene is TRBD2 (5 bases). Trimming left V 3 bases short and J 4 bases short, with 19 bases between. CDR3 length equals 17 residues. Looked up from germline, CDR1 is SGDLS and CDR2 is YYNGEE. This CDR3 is CASSELGEAGGTGELFF. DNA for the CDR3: TGTGCCAGCAGCGAACTCGGCGAAGCAGGAGGCACCGGGGAGCTGTTTTTT.

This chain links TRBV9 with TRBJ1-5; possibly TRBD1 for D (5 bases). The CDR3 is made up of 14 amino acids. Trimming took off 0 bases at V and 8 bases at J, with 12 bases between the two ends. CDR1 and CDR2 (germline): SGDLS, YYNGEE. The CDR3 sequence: CASSVGGNDEPQHF. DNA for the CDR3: TGTGCCAGCAGCGTAGGGGGGAACGACGAGCCCCAGCATTTT.